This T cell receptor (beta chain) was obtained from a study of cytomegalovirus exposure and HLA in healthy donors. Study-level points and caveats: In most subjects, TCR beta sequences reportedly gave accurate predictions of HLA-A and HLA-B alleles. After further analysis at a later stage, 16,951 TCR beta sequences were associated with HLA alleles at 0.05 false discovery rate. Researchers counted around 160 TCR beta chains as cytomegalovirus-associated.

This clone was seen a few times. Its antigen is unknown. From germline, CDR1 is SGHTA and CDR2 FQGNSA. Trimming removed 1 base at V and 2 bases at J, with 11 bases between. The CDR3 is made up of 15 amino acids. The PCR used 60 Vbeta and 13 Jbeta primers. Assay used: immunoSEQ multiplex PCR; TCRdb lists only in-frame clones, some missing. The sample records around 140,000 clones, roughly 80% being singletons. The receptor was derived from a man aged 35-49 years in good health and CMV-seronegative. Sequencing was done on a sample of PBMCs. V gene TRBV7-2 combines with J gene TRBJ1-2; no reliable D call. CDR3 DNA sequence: TGTGCCAGCAGCTTAGTCGTAACAGAGAACTATGGCTACACCTTC. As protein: CASSLVVTENYGYTF.